The 2 T cell receptor beta chains in this list originate from one sample, sequenced in a study of cytomegalovirus exposure and HLA in healthy donors. Vbeta (60) and Jbeta (13) primers were used in the PCR. Libraries were prepared by immunoSEQ multiplex PCR; TCRdb keeps only in-frame clonotypes and omits some of them. The sample includes 85,000 to 100,000 clones, approximately 89% of them seen just once. The sample consisted of PBMCs. These receptors were taken from a man aged 25 to 40 in good health and CMV-seropositive.

The J gene is TRBJ2-3, the V gene TRBV10-3, with D possibly TRBD1 on 6 matching bases. V shed 6 bases and J shed 0 bases, with 7 bases lying between them. Germline assignment: CDR1 ENHRY and CDR2 SYGVKD. The CDR3 runs to 13 residues. CDR3 coding DNA: TGTGCCATCAGCGGACAGAGCACAGATACGCAGTATTTT. Protein sequence: CAISGQSTDTQYF.

The rearrangement uses TRBV7-9 and TRBJ2-3; D is perhaps TRBD1 (5 bases). Germline lookup yields CDR1 SEHNR and CDR2 FQNEAQ (reference sequence). This CDR3 contains 15 residues. V was trimmed by 0 bases and J by 4 bases, leaving 11 bases between them. This CDR3 reads CASSLAKSRADTQYF. Written as DNA, the CDR3 is TGTGCCAGCAGCTTAGCTAAATCCAGGGCAGATACGCAGTATTTT.